The present TCR beta chain was sequenced within a study of shared clonotypes between healthy human individuals. At the level of the study: Donor ages ranged 18 to 49 years: a couple of women, three men. Each donor's CD4 naive and CD4 memory cells filled three plates apiece, CD8 naive two, and CD8 memory one.

Germline V CDR1 and CDR2: SEHNR, FQNEAQ (reference sequence). The CDR3 loop spans 16 amino acids. V lost 5 bases and J lost 5; bases outside the gene matches: 9. At deep level, the assay was performed. Per the original data handling: ImmunoSEQ supplied junction-only sequences lacking quality scores, so filtering was different. Some clones are missing from TCRdb's copy, which holds only in-frame ones; the method was immunoSEQ multiplex PCR. V, J and clone size were drawn from that table, and D and trimming were deduced from the DNA. The repertoire holds 760,000 or so clones, with 95% to 97% as singletons. Naive CD8 cells lacked CD45RO, underwent positive selection for CCR7 and left out terminally differentiated effector memory CD45RA+ cells.

This chain connects TRBV7-9 to TRBJ2-3; 11 bases align to TRBD2. Sequenced material: naive CD8+ T cells sorted from blood. The sequence was obtained from a young man in good health. CDR3 in amino acids: CASSLGLAGSGDTQYF. The CDR3 coding sequence is TGTGCCAGCAGCCTAGGACTAGCGGGTTCGGGAGATACGCAGTATTTT.